One T cell receptor (beta chain) is described in this entry. Its antigen is still unknown. Repertoires were generated with immunoSEQ multiplex PCR, while TCRdb's copy carries only in-frame clones and drops some. The sample includes tens of thousands of clones, just under 90% of them seen just once. This entry is derived from a study of OX40 agonist ivuxolimab in advanced cancers. Study context: Partial responses occurred in Three dose-escalation patients, one with hepatocellular carcinoma and two with cutaneous melanoma. Study-wide results and limits: Among T cells, CD8+ cells averaged more expanded clones than CD4+ cells. It was also the case that some nonresponders had low normalized T-cell clonal expansion.

Systemic immunosuppression or a history of autoimmune disease excluded patients. CDR1 is MDHEN, CDR2 SYDVKM, per germline. V shed 7 bases and J shed 7 bases, with 11 bases lying between them. CDR3 length equals 13 residues. Sequencing used CD4+ or CD8+ T cells sorted from blood, obtained in a trial of the OX40 agonist ivuxolimab. This clonotype originated in an adult with an advanced solid tumor such as melanoma, head and neck, liver or kidney cancer. This chain connects TRBV28 to TRBJ1-6, with D possibly matching TRBD1 (6 bases). This CDR3 reads CASNLRGNSPLHF. CDR3 nucleotides: TGTGCCAGCAATCTTAGGGGGAATTCACCCCTCCACTTT. The complete variable domain, with remaining parts taken from reference TRBV28 and TRBJ1-6, reads DVKVTQSSRYLVKRTGEKVFLECVQDMDHENMFWYRQDPGLGLRLIYFSYDVKMKEKGDIPEGYSVSREKKERFSLILESASTNQTSMYLCASNLRGNSPLHFGNGTRLTVT.